This TCR beta chain is from a study of PD-L1 blockade in urothelial cancer (dated by TCRdb to 2016 to 2017). General notes on the study: Every patient began therapy at some point between 2013 and 2015 and was given atezolizumab 1,200 mg intravenously every 3 weeks. About 90% of the 29 patients were identified as males with urothelial cancer of bladder origin, and a prior smoking history was reported by 18 of 29 patients. In the same patients, pretreatment tumors underwent whole exome sequencing and RNA sequencing in addition to TCR sequencing. The study was an exploratory multi-omic analysis of somatic, immune and clinical correlates of response to PD-L1 blockade with atezolizumab in urothelial cancer. Pretreatment blood TCR-seq was available for 30 or so patients, at least one posttreatment blood collection was obtained for some 24 patients, and tumor TCR-seq was available for some 24 patients. Patients had an ECOG performance status of 0 or 1 and had received between 0 and 3 prior chemotherapy regimens. TCR sequencing covered pretreatment tumor samples and matched, serially collected peripheral blood taken before and after atezolizumab treatment. Blood samples were analyzed 3 weeks after the start of treatment (second dose) and 6 weeks after the start of treatment. Blood samples gave a median of approximately 150,000 T cells and approximately 80,000 unique TCRs, with a median clonality of about 0.078. Progression-free survival longer than 6 months counted as durable clinical benefit, and TCR features were additionally tested against both progression-free and overall survival. Durable clinical benefit was achieved by nine patients but not by the remaining 20.

For this clone: What antigen it recognizes has not been identified. Qualities for individual bases were not recorded, and no much larger clone is one base off.

The cohort included 25 to 30 patients with locally advanced or metastatic urothelial carcinoma who were treated at Memorial Sloan Kettering on a trial protocol. Peripheral blood mononuclear cells were collected from each patient pretreatment and during treatment, giving between 1 and 8 total time points per patient. The Qiagen DNeasy Blood extraction kit was used to purify genomic DNA from total PBMCs and tumor samples. Collected pretreatment and during treatment, PBMCs were isolated and stored as previously described. Synthetic TCR analog templates were spiked into each PCR to estimate absolute template abundance from read counts. TCRbeta CDR3 regions were amplified from genomic DNA with bias-controlled V and J gene primers using the immunoSEQ assay. Sequencing of rearranged TCRbeta segments was done at approximately 20X coverage. The authors processed their data as follows. Clustering was used to correct sequencing errors, and CDR3s were annotated against IMGT so that V, D and J genes could be assigned. Downstream analyses used only productive TCRbeta rearrangements and left out out-of-frame or stop-codon sequences. Clonality was calculated as one minus the Shannon entropy normalized by the log of the number of unique productive sequences. Clones differing between time points or between blood and tumor were identified using Fisher's exact test with Benjamini-Hochberg correction, with an adjusted p below 0.01 applied as the threshold. TCRdb's version of the immuneACCESS table is confined to in-frame rearrangements and falls short of the full clone set. An unresolved V gene accounts for under half of the shortfall where checked; the remainder is of unknown origin. The DNA was the basis for D and trimming; V, J and clone size are from that table. The sample yields some 76,000 clones; about 89% were counted once. The leading ten clones occupy roughly 3.3% of the sample.

General conclusions and limits of the study: Because the sample size was small (n of about 27) and many of the analyses were exploratory, the results are meant to be hypothesis-generating. Among patients with durable benefit, tumor-associated TCR clones showed greater expansion in peripheral blood 3 weeks after treatment started (n ≈ 24, p = 0.022). Improved progression-free and overall survival was associated with having pretreatment peripheral blood TCR clonality below the median.

Sample: PBMCs, taken around atezolizumab (anti-PD-L1) treatment. This TCR came from a man aged 55 to 70 with urothelial cancer.

The CDR3 amino acid sequence is: CASSVTGYEQFF. The nucleotides are TGTGCCAGCAGCGTAACAGGGTATGAGCAGTTCTTC. The chain couples TRBV9 to TRBJ2-1; perhaps TRBD1 is the D gene, with 6 bases matching. Counted from cysteine to phenylalanine, this CDR3 has 12 amino acids. Just the 36-base CDR3 DNA is kept, in frame starting at base 1. V was cut back by 1 base and J by 8 bases, leaving a gap of 7 bases between them. For CDR1 and CDR2, the germline V gene lists SGDLS and YYNGEE.